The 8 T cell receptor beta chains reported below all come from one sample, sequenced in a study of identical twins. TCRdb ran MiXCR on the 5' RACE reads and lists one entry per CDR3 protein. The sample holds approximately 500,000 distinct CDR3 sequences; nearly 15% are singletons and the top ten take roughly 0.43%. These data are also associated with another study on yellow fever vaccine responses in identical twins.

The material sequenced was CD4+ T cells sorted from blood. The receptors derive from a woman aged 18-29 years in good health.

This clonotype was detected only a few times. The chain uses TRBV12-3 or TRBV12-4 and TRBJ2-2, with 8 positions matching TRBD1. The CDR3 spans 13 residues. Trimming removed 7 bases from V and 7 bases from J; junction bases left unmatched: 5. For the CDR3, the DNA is TGTGCCAGCAAGGGACAGGCGATCGGGGAGCTGTTTTTT. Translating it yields CASKGQAIGELFF.

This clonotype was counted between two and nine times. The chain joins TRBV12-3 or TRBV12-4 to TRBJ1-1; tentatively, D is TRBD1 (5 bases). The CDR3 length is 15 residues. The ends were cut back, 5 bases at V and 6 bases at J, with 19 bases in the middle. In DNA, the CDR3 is TGTGCCAGCAGTACTGAAGGACAAGTTGGCGCTGAAGCTTTCTTT. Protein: CASSTEGQVGAEAFF.

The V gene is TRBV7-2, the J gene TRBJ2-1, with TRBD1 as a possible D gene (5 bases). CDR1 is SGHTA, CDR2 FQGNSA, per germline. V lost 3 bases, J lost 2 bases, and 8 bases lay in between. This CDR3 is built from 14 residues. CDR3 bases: TGTGCCAGCAGCTTGTCCAGGGCCTACAATGAGCAGTTCTTC. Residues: CASSLSRAYNEQFF. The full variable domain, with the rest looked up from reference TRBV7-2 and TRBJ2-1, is GAGVSQSPSNKVTEKGKDVELRCDPISGHTALYWYRQSLGQGLEFLIYFQGNSAPDKSGLPSDRFSAERTGGSVSTLTIQRTQQEDSAVYLCASSLSRAYNEQFFGPGTRLTVL.

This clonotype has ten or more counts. The CDR3 sequence is CASSPGQVNQPQHF. The CDR3 DNA sequence: TGCGCCAGCAGTCCCGGACAAGTCAATCAGCCCCAGCATTTT. This rearrangement joins TRBV5-1 to TRBJ1-5; D is possibly TRBD1 (5 bases). V was cut by 5 bases and J by 3 bases, with 12 bases left in between. The germline CDR1 and CDR2 sequences are SGHRS and YFSETQ. The CDR3 runs to 14 residues.

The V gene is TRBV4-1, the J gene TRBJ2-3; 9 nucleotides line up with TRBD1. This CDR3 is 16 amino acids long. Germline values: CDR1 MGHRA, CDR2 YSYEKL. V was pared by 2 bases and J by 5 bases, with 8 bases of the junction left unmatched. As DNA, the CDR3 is TGCGCCAGCAGCCAACCGTACAGGGGGCTGAGAGATACGCAGTATTTT. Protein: CASSQPYRGLRDTQYF.

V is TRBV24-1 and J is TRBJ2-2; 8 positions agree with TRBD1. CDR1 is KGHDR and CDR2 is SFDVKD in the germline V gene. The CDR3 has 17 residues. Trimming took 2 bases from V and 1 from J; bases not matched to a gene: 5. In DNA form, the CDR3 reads TGTGCCACCAGTGATTCTCGAGGACAGGGGAACACCGGGGAGCTGTTTTTT. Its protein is CATSDSRGQGNTGELFF.

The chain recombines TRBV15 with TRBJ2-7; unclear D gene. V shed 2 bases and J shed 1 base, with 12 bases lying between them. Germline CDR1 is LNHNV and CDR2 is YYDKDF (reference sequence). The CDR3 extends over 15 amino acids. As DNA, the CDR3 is TGTGCCACCAGCAGATCTCCCGACAAATCCTACGAGCAGTACTTC. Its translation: CATSRSPDKSYEQYF. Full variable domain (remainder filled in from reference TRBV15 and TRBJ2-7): DAMVIQNPRYQVTQFGKPVTLSCSQTLNHNVMYWYQQKSSQAPKLLFHYYDKDFNNEADTPDNFQSRRPNTSFCFLDIRSPGLGDTAMYLCATSRSPDKSYEQYFGPGTRLTVT.

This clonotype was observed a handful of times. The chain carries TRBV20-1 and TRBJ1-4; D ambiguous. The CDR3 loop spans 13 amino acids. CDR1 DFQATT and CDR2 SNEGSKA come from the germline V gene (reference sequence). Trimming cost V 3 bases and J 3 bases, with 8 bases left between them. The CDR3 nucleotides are TGCAGTGCTAGTCTGCGGCCTAATGAAAAACTGTTTTTT. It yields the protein CSASLRPNEKLFF.